Sequencing of this T cell receptor (beta chain) was carried out in a study of OX40 agonist ivuxolimab in advanced cancers. The table came from immunoSEQ multiplex PCR; TCRdb's copy has only in-frame clones and leaves some out. The table shows more than 20,000 clones, with just over 90% occurring only once. CDR1 GTSNPN and CDR2 SVGIG come from the germline V gene (reference sequence). The CDR3 contains 14 residues. The sequences come from CD4+ or CD8+ T cells sorted from blood, collected in a trial of the OX40 agonist ivuxolimab. The TCR sequence derives from an adult with an advanced solid tumor such as melanoma, head and neck, liver or kidney cancer. The V and J genes are TRBV30 and TRBJ2-1; TRBD2 might be the D (5 bases). In nucleotides, the CDR3 is TGTTCCGTTTCGGGGTTCAGCTCCTACAATGAGCAGTTCTTC. It is translated as CSVSGFSSYNEQFF.